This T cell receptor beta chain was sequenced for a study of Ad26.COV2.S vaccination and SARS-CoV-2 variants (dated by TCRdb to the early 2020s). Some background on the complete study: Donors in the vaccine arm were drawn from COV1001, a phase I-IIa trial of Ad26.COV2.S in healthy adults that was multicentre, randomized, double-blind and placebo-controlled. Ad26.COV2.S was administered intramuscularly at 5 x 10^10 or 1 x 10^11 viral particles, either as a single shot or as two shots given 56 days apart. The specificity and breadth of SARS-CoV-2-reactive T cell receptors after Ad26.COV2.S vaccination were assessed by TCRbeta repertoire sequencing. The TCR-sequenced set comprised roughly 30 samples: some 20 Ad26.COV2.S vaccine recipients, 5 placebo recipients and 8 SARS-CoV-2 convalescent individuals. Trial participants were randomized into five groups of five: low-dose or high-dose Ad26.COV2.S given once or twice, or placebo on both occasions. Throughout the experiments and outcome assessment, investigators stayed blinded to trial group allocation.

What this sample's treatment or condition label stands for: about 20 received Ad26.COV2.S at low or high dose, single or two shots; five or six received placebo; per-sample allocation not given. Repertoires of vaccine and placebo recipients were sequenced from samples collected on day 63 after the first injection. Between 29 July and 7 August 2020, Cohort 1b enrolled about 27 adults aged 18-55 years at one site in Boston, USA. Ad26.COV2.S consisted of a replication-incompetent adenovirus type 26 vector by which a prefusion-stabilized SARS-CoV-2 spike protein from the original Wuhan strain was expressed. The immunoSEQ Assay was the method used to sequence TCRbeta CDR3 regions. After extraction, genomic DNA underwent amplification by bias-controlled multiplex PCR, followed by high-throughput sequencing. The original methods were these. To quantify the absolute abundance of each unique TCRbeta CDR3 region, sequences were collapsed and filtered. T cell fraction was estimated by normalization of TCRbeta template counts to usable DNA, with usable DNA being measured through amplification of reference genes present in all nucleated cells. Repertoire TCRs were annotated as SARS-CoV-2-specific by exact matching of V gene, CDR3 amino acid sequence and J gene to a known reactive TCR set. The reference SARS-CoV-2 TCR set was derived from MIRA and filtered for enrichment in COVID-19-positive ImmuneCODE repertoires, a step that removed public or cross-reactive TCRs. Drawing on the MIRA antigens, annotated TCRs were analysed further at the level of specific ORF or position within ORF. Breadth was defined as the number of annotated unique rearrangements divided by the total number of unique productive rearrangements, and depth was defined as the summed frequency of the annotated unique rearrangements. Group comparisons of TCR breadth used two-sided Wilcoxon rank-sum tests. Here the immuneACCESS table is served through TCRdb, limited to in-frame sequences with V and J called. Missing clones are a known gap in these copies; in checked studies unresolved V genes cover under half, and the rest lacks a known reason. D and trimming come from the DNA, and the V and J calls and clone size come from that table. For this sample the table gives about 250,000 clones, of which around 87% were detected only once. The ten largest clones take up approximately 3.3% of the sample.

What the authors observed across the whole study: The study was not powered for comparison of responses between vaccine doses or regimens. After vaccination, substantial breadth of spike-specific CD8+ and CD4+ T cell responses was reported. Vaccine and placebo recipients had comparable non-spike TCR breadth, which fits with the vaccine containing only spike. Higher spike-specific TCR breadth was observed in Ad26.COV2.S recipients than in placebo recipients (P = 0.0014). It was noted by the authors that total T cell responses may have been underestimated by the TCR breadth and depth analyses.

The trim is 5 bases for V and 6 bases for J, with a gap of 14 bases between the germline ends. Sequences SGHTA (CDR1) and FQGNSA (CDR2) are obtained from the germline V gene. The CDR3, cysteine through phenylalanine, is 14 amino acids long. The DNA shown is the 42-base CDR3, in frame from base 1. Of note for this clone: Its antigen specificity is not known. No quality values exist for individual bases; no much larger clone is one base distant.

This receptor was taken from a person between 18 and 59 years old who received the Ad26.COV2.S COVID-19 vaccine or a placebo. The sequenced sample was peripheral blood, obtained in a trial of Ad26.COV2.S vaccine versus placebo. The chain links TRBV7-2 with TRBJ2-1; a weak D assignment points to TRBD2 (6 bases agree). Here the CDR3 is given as CASSLGTQRNEQFF. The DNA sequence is TGTGCCAGCAGCCTAGGGACTCAACGCAATGAGCAGTTCTTC.